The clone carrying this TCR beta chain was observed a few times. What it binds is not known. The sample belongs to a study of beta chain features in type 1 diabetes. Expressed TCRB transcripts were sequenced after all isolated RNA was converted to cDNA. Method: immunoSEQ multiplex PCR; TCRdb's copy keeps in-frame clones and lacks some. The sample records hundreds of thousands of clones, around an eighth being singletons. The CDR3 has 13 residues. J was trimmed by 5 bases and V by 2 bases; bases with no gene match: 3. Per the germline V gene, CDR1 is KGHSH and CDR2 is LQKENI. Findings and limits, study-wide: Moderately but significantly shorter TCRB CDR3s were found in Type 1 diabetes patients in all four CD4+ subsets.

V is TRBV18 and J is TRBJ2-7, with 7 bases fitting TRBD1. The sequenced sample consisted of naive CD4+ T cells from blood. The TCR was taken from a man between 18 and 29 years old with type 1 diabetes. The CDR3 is CASSPDRVNEQYF. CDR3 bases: TGTGCCAGCTCACCAGACAGGGTTAACGAGCAGTACTTC.